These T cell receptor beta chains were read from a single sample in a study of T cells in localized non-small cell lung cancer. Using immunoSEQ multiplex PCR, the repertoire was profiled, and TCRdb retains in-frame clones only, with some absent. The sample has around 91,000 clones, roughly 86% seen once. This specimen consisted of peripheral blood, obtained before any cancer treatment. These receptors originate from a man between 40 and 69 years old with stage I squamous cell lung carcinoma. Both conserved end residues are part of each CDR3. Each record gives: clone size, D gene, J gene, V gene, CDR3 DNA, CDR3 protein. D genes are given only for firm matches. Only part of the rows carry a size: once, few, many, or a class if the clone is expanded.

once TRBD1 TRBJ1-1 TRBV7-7 TGTGCCAGCAGCTCCCACAGGGGTACTGAAGCTTTCTTT CASSSHRGTEAFF
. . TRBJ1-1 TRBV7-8 TGTGCCAGCAGGATACCAGGTCGCGCTGAAGCTTTCTTT CASRIPGRAEAFF
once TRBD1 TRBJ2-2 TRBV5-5 TGTGCCAGCAGCTCCTGGGGACAGGCAAACGGGGAGCTGTTTTTT CASSSWGQANGELFF
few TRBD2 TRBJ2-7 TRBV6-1 TGTGCCAGCAGGGCGGGGGGGCATACCTACGAGCAGTACTTC CASRAGGHTYEQYF
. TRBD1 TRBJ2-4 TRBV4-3 TGCGCCAGCAGCCCAGGATCCTCCGGGACAGGGTCGAACATTCAGTACTTC CASSPGSSGTGSNIQYF
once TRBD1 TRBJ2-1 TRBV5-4 TGTGCCAGCAGCTTGGGACAGGGGACTGAGCAGTTCTTC CASSLGQGTEQFF
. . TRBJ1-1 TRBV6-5 TGTGCCAGCAGTTTTAGGTGGAACACTGAAGCTTTCTTT CASSFRWNTEAFF
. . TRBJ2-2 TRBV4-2 TGTGCCAGCAGCCAAGAACCGGGCGGGGAGCTGTTTTTT CASSQEPGGELFF
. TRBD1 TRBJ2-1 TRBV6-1 TGTGCCAGCAGGGCCACAGGGGGCTTTGAGCAGTTCTTC CASRATGGFEQFF
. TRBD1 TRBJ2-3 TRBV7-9 TGTGCCAGCAGCGCGGACAGGCCTGGGATTGGGACAGATACGCAGTATTTT CASSADRPGIGTDTQYF
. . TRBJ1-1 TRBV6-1 TGTGCCAGCAGTGCACGGGAGGGGAACACTGAAGCTTTCTTT CASSAREGNTEAFF
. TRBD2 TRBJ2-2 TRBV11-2 TGTGCCAGCAGCTTACTAGCGGGGGGCAACACCGGGGAGCTGTTTTTT CASSLLAGGNTGELFF
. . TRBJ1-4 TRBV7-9 TGTGCCAGCAGCTTAGGGATGGTAGGGACTAATGAAAAACTGTTTTTT CASSLGMVGTNEKLFF
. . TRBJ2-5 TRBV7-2 TGTGCCAGCAGCTTAGATAAGTCTTCGAAGACCCAGTACTTC CASSLDKSSKTQYF